These 21 T cell receptor beta chains share one sample of origin, sequenced in a study of shared clonotypes between healthy human individuals (dated by TCRdb to 2020 to 2022). Libraries were constructed by the immunoSEQ multiplex PCR assay. TCRdb holds this immuneACCESS table with in-frame rearrangements only. Some clones are missing; in checked studies, unresolved V genes explain under half, and the rest has no known cause. The sample table holds roughly 2 million clones, of which 85% to 95% were seen once. The biggest ten clones account for more than 0.1% of the sample. Specimen: naive CD4+ T cells sorted from blood. The cell subset or site label, as the study defines it: CD45RA+ positively selected. The origin of the receptors is a man aged 18-30 years in good health.

In the case of this clone: Just one base apart from a much larger clone, this may be a read error. This chain joins TRBV11-2 and TRBJ2-5; D is uncertain. This CDR3 is built from 11 residues. Germline V gene sequence: CDR1 SGHAT, CDR2 FQNNGV. V lost 4 bases, J lost 0 bases, and 0 bases lay in between. Written as DNA, the CDR3 is TGTGCCAGCAGCTACCAAGAGACCCAGTACTTC. The encoded protein is CASSYQETQYF.

The chain recombines TRBV6-5 with TRBJ1-2; 7 bases align to TRBD1. Germline CDR1 reads MNHEY; CDR2 reads SVGAGI. Trimming took 0 bases from V and 2 from J; bases not matched to a gene: 6. The CDR3 length is 16 residues. Here the CDR3 reads CASSYSGTVGNYGYTF. Written as DNA, the CDR3 is TGTGCCAGCAGTTACTCGGGGACAGTCGGGAACTATGGCTACACCTTC.

This clone was detected only once. The CDR3 protein is CASSHWQGLNEKLFF. CDR3 sequence (DNA): TGCGCCAGCAGCCACTGGCAGGGGCTTAATGAAAAACTGTTTTTT. The chain carries TRBV4-1 and TRBJ1-4; tentative D call: TRBD1 (6 bases). The germline gives CDR1 MGHRA, CDR2 YSYEKL. Trimming took 3 bases from V and 4 from J, leaving 12 bases between them. The CDR3 covers 15 residues.

Only a few counts were recorded for this clone. V is TRBV30 and J is TRBJ1-5; no definite D call. The V end was cut by 0 bases, the J end by 5 bases, with 8 bases between. CDR1 is GTSNPN, CDR2 SVGIG, per germline (reference sequence). The CDR3 extends over 13 amino acids. The CDR3 sequence: CAWSVLVDQPQHF. Here the CDR3 DNA reads TGTGCCTGGAGTGTACTTGTTGATCAGCCCCAGCATTTT.

This chain uses TRBV2 with TRBJ1-3; 8 positions agree with TRBD1. V dropped 6 bases and J dropped 11; count of bases not matched to a gene: 9. CDR3 length: 13 amino acids. Germline loops: CDR1 SNHLY, CDR2 FYNNEI. This chain's CDR3 is CASSQTGTGSIYF. CDR3 DNA: TGTGCCAGCAGCCAAACCGGGACAGGTTCCATATATTTT.

This clone has more than one count but fewer than ten. This rearrangement joins TRBV10-3 to TRBJ2-1, with 13 nucleotides matching TRBD2. CDR1 is ENHRY and CDR2 is SYGVKD in the germline V gene. Losses at the gene ends were 7 bases for V and 7 bases for J; bases not matched to a gene: 7. The CDR3 extends over 15 amino acids. This CDR3 reads CAITRTSGSLNEQFF. In DNA, the CDR3 is TGTGCCATCACTCGGACTAGCGGGAGTTTGAATGAGCAGTTCTTC.

The V and J genes are TRBV18 and TRBJ1-5, with a possible D match to TRBD1 (6 bases). Germline lookup yields CDR1 KGHSH and CDR2 LQKENI. The CDR3 is 14 residues long. Between the trimmed V and J ends, which lost 3 bases and 6 bases, there was a span of 12 bases. CDR3: CASSPSTGAQPQHF. DNA for the CDR3: TGTGCCAGCTCACCCTCCACGGGGGCTCAGCCCCAGCATTTT.

This clone was observed a handful of times. The chain is built from TRBV2 and TRBJ2-2, with D unresolved. With 8 bases removed from V and 2 bases from J, the gap between germline ends came to 15 bases. The CDR3 has 15 residues. CDR1 SNHLY and CDR2 FYNNEI come from the germline V gene. CDR3 sequence: CASGGSAPNTGELFF. CDR3 nucleotides: TGTGCCAGCGGCGGTTCAGCCCCAAACACCGGGGAGCTGTTTTTT.

This chain uses TRBV18 with TRBJ2-3; 10 bases are a match to TRBD2. CDR3 length: 18 amino acids. V shed 5 bases and J 0 bases; nucleotides not matched to a gene: 11. The germline CDR1 and CDR2 sequences are KGHSH and LQKENI. DNA for the CDR3: TGTGCCAGCTCATCAGCGGCTAGCGGGAGCGCTAGCACAGATACGCAGTATTTT. Translating it yields CASSSAASGSASTDTQYF.

V and J are TRBV6-1 and TRBJ2-1, with 11 bases fitting TRBD1. This CDR3 region has 16 residues. Germline CDR1 reads MNHNS; CDR2 reads SASEGT. V was clipped by 0 bases and J by 8 bases; unmatched bases: 6. The CDR3 DNA reads TGTGCCAGCAGTGAAGCGGACAGGGGGCGCCACCATGAGCAGTTCTTC. Amino acid sequence: CASSEADRGRHHEQFF.

The chain combines TRBV4-1 with TRBJ1-4; D call uncertain. The CDR3 sequence is 14 residues long. Between the trimmed V and J ends, which lost 0 bases and 6 bases, there was a span of 8 bases. The V gene's germline CDR1 is MGHRA and CDR2 YSYEKL. For the CDR3, the DNA is TGCGCCAGCAGCCAAGATCTGATGGATGAAAAACTGTTTTTT. Amino acids: CASSQDLMDEKLFF.

This chain joins TRBV7-6 and TRBJ1-4, with D maybe TRBD1 (6 bases). V was shortened by 5 bases and J by 7 bases, with 14 bases between the two germline ends. This CDR3 has 14 residues. Germline V gene data show CDR1 as SGHVS and CDR2 as FNYEAQ. The CDR3 sequence: CASSLSSRGEKLFF. CDR3 DNA: TGTGCCAGCAGCCTTAGCTCCAGGGGTGAAAAACTGTTTTTT.

The gene calls are TRBV19 and TRBJ2-7; 7 bases map to TRBD1. There are 15 residues in the CDR3. Germline V gene lookup returns CDR1 LNHDA and CDR2 SQIVND (reference sequence). Losses at the gene ends were 7 bases for V and 4 bases for J; bases not matched to a gene: 13. The CDR3 DNA reads as TGTGCCAGTACCGATAAGGGGGCAGGAAGGTACGAGCAGTACTTC. Translating gives CASTDKGAGRYEQYF.

V gene TRBV11-2 combines with J gene TRBJ2-7; unclear D gene. The CDR3 extends over 15 amino acids. Trimming pared 1 base from V and 4 bases from J, leaving 14 bases between. Germline V CDR1 and CDR2: SGHAT, FQNNGV. This chain's CDR3 is CASSLGGFWSYEQYF. DNA for the CDR3: TGTGCCAGCAGCTTAGGGGGTTTTTGGTCGTACGAGCAGTACTTC. The variable domain in full, with the rest retrieved from reference TRBV11-2 and TRBJ2-7, is EAGVAQSPRYKIIEKRQSVAFWCNPISGHATLYWYQQILGQGPKLLIQFQNNGVVDDSQLPKDRFSAERLKGVDSTLKIQPAKLEDSAVYLCASSLGGFWSYEQYFGPGTRLTVT.

The genes are TRBV28 and TRBJ2-7, with unresolved D. This CDR3 has 13 amino acids. The germline V gene has CDR1 MDHEN and CDR2 SYDVKM. V shed 10 bases and J shed 1 base, with 14 bases lying between them. This chain's CDR3 is CATAPRASYEQYF. In DNA form, the CDR3 reads TGTGCCACAGCCCCTAGGGCGTCCTACGAGCAGTACTTC. The variable domain in full, with the rest retrieved from reference TRBV28 and TRBJ2-7, is DVKVTQSSRYLVKRTGEKVFLECVQDMDHENMFWYRQDPGLGLRLIYFSYDVKMKEKGDIPEGYSVSREKKERFSLILESASTNQTSMYLCATAPRASYEQYFGPGTRLTVT.

V is TRBV18 and J is TRBJ1-4; D gene ambiguous. Trimming removed 1 base at V and 13 bases at J, with 10 bases between. Germline loops: CDR1 KGHSH, CDR2 LQKENI. The CDR3 runs to 12 residues. CDR3 protein: CASSPQGLTLFF. The CDR3 nucleotides read TGTGCCAGCTCACCACAGGGTCTGACACTGTTTTTT.

Regarding this clone: The junction departs from the called germline gene at one end, perhaps through a read error. V usage is TRBV7-7 and J usage is TRBJ2-3; D unresolved. Looked up from germline, CDR1 is SSHAT and CDR2 is FNYEAQ (reference sequence). This CDR3 spans 16 amino acids. CDR3 sequence: CASSLQNWWQWDTQYF. The CDR3 DNA reads TGTGCTAGCAGCTTACAGAACTGGTGGCAGTGGGATACGCAGTATTTT.

The rearrangement uses TRBV6-1 and TRBJ2-3; D gene ambiguous. Per germline, CDR1 MNHNS and CDR2 SASEGT. V shed 0 bases and J shed 5 bases, with 6 bases lying between them. The CDR3 is 13 residues long. The CDR3 region has the DNA TGTGCCAGCAGTGAAGCGCGGAGAGATACGCAGTATTTT. Its protein is CASSEARRDTQYF.

V and J are TRBV2 and TRBJ2-3; 10 bases are a match to TRBD1. Per the germline V gene, CDR1 is SNHLY and CDR2 is FYNNEI. Unmatched junction bases numbered 3, after V lost 5 bases and J lost 4 bases. CDR3 length: 14 amino acids. The CDR3: CASSFDRGPDTQYF. DNA of the CDR3: TGTGCCAGCAGTTTTGACAGGGGGCCAGATACGCAGTATTTT.

The table lists this clone with a count of one. The rearrangement links TRBV6-4 to TRBJ1-1; tentative D call: TRBD1 (6 bases). The CDR3 is 17 amino acids. Germline CDR1 is MRHNA and CDR2 is SNTAGT. Between the trimmed V and J ends, which lost 2 bases and 3 bases, there was a span of 19 bases. The CDR3, as DNA: TGTGCCAGCAGTGACACACACCCTGGACAGAGCTACACTGAAGCTTTCTTT. Translation: CASSDTHPGQSYTEAFF.

The chain employs TRBV2 and TRBJ1-2; D may be TRBD1 (6 bases). V lost 4 bases and J lost 4, with 10 bases in between. The germline V gene encodes CDR1 SNHLY and CDR2 FYNNEI. The CDR3 extends over 13 amino acids. The CDR3 nucleotides are TGTGCCAGCAGTGGGCGGGACATCTATGGCTACACCTTC. Protein sequence: CASSGRDIYGYTF.